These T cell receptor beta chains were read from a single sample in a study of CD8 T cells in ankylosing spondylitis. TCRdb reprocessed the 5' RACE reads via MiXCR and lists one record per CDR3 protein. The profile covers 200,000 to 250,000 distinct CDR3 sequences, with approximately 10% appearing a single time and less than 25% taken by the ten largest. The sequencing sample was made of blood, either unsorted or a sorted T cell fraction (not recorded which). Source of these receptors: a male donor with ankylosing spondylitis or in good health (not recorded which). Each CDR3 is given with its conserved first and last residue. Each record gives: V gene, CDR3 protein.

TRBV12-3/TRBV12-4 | CASTSYTGGSDQPQHF
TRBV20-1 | CSAKGQGEETQYF
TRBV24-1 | CATSDNRAYGYTF
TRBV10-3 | CATVAGAEETQYF
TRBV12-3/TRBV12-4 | CASTPTGATFYPF
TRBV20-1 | CSARTGLDYEQYF
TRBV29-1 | CSGSLETQYF
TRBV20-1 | CSVSGGTTPYNEQFF
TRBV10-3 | CATAGTGAYEQYF
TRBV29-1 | CSVVRNTGELFF
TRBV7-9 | CASSPTGQGGYGYTF
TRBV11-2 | CASSLWSTVLALRSHEQYF
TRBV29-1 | CSVLVGQGGDNEQFF
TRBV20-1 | CSAPGDRQRNTEAFF
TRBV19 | CASTLGATRNQPQHF
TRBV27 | CASSEEGLLNTDTQYF
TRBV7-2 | CASSLYLAGGDNIQYF
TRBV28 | CASSLVQGYEQYF
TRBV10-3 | CAISESQGNNSPLHF
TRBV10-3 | CAISESGAGGGYGYTF
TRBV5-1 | CASSRGAGYFSYNEQFF
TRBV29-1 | CSVDQGGSYEQYF
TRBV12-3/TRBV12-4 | CASSSHYVDTEAFF
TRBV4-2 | CARSPRPTSGGRDTQYF
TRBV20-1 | CSARDARGPNQPQHF
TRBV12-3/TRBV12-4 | CASSWVLGNTIYF
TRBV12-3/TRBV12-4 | CASRPSGGAPYEQYF
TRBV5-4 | CASTEGQRGNTGELFF
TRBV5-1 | CASTLAGELETQYF
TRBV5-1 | CASSLGDRVMNTEAFF
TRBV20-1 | CSAPRQGGYSNQPQHF
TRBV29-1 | CSAVSGRGTEAFF
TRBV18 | CASSPYGQGSGEQYF
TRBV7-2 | CASSLIPGDQPQHF
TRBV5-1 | CASSLGQGTKASTDTQYF
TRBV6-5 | CASSYSSGRQSQPQHF
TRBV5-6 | CTSTASGGAGETQYF
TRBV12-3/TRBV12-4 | CASSQGGTNYGYTF
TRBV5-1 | CASSLLSGENSPLHF
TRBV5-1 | CASSPGDRAKNIQYF
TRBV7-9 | CASSGEVVRVAF
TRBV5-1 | CASTTTSLAGGSTDTQYF